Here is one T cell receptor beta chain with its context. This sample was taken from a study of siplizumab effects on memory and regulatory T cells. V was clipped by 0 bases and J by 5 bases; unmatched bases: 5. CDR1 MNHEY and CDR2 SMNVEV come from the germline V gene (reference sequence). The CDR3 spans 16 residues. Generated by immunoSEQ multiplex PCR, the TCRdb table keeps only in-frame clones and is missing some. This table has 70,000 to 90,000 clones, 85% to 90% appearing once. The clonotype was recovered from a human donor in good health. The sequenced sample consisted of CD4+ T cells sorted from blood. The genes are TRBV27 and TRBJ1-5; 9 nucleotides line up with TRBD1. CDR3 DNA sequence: TGTGCCAGCAGTTTATCTGGGACAGGGTATCATCAGCCCCAGCATTTT. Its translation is CASSLSGTGYHQPQHF.